Listed here are 9 T cell receptor beta chains from one sample, sequenced in a study of T cell responses to AZD1222 COVID-19 vaccine. Libraries were prepared by immunoSEQ multiplex PCR; TCRdb keeps only in-frame clonotypes and omits some of them. The top ten clones hold 2% to 2.5% of a sample with 150,000 or so clones, more than 70% of them seen once. The specimen comprised peripheral blood, sampled on day 0 of AZD1222 vaccination. These receptors came from an adult in good health.

The genes are TRBV7-3 and TRBJ2-7; 7 positions agree with TRBD2. Looked up from germline, CDR1 is SGHTA and CDR2 is FQGTGA. The CDR3 loop spans 15 amino acids. V lost 0 bases to trimming and J lost 3 bases; unmatched junction nucleotides: 5. CDR3 in DNA: TGTGCCAGCAGCTTAACGGCGGGAGTCAGCTACGAGCAGTACTTC. This translates into CASSLTAGVSYEQYF. Using reference TRBV7-3 and TRBJ2-7 for the parts outside the CDR3, the full variable domain is GAGVSQTPSNKVTEKGKYVELRCDPISGHTALYWYRQSLGQGPEFLIYFQGTGAADDSGLPNDRFFAVRPEGSVSTLKIQRTERGDSAVYLCASSLTAGVSYEQYFGPGTRLTVT.

This chain joins TRBV6-5 and TRBJ2-1; D remains unclear. Germline CDR1 and CDR2: MNHEY and SVGAGI. The CDR3 is 13 residues long. V lost 8 bases and J 4 bases, leaving 12 bases between the germline ends. The CDR3 spells CASRSLGYNEQFF. CDR3 bases: TGTGCCAGCCGTTCCTTGGGGTACAATGAGCAGTTCTTC.

The count of this clone is one. The chain links TRBV6-5 to TRBJ1-1; no reliable D call. CDR3 size: 10 residues. The V end lost 7 bases, the J end lost 10 bases, and 10 bases lay between the germline ends. Per germline, CDR1 MNHEY and CDR2 SVGAGI. The CDR3 spells CASILGVAFF. The CDR3 coding sequence is TGTGCCAGCATCCTCGGCGTAGCTTTCTTT.

The chain carries TRBV28 and TRBJ2-1; 11 bases agree with TRBD2. The CDR3 totals 14 residues. Germline V CDR1 and CDR2: MDHEN, SYDVKM. V dropped 6 bases and J dropped 10; count of bases not matched to a gene: 8. The CDR3 region has the DNA TGTGCCAGCAGCTTAGCGGGAGGGCCATGGGAGCAGTTCTTC. Encoded protein: CASSLAGGPWEQFF. Full variable domain (remainder filled in from reference TRBV28 and TRBJ2-1): DVKVTQSSRYLVKRTGEKVFLECVQDMDHENMFWYRQDPGLGLRLIYFSYDVKMKEKGDIPEGYSVSREKKERFSLILESASTNQTSMYLCASSLAGGPWEQFFGPGTRLTVL.

The chain links TRBV7-2 to TRBJ1-5, with D hard to call. This CDR3 is 13 amino acids long. V dropped 5 bases and J dropped 5 bases, with 10 bases sitting between them. Germline V gene sequence: CDR1 SGHTA, CDR2 FQGNSA. The CDR3 coding sequence is TGTGCCAGCAGCAAACTCCTTGATCAGCCCCAGCATTTT. Translating gives CASSKLLDQPQHF.

This clone appeared a single time. This chain links TRBV9 with TRBJ1-3; 8 bases are shared with TRBD1. The CDR3 contains 14 residues. Germline CDR1 is SGDLS and CDR2 is YYNGEE. V shed 4 bases and J 6 bases; nucleotides not matched to a gene: 6. The DNA for the CDR3 is TGTGCCAGCAGCCGGACAGGGTCCGAAAACACCATATATTTT. Its translation: CASSRTGSENTIYF.

V is TRBV6-5 and J is TRBJ1-5; 7 nucleotides align to TRBD1. CDR3 length: 15 amino acids. J was trimmed by 0 bases and V by 8 bases; bases with no gene match: 7. Germline CDR1 is MNHEY and CDR2 is SVGAGI. The CDR3 is CASLRDRYSNQPQHF. In nucleotides, the CDR3 is TGTGCCAGCCTCCGGGACAGATATAGCAATCAGCCCCAGCATTTT.

V usage is TRBV18 and J usage is TRBJ1-2, with D maybe TRBD1 (5 bases). With 0 bases removed from V and 0 bases from J, the gap between germline ends came to 11 bases. This CDR3 has 16 residues. Germline V gene data show CDR1 as KGHSH and CDR2 as LQKENI. The CDR3 bases are TGTGCCAGCTCACCACCTGCTACAGGCGCTAACTATGGCTACACCTTC. Translating it yields CASSPPATGANYGYTF.

J is TRBJ2-3 and V is TRBV5-4; 7 bases line up with TRBD2. The CDR3 totals 15 residues. V was clipped by 6 bases and J by 4 bases; unmatched bases: 11. Germline lookup yields CDR1 SGHNT and CDR2 YYREEE (reference sequence). DNA for the CDR3: TGTGCCAGCAAATTGGGGGGGAGACTACCAGATACGCAGTATTTT. Amino acid sequence: CASKLGGRLPDTQYF.